This is a list of T cell receptor beta chains from one sample in a study of T cell repertoires in cytomegalovirus infection. Their cognate antigens are unknown. TCRdb passed the reads through MiXCR, listing each CDR3 protein once. The data contain roughly 990,000 distinct CDR3 sequences, approximately 33% of them singletons. The source was cultured CD8+ T cells from PBMCs, collected from culture after CMV antigen stimulation. All receptors derive from a human donor in good health (CMV status not recorded). Some clones in this sample may be carry-over from other donors' samples. CDR3s include the opening cysteine and the closing phenylalanine or tryptophan. A D gene is named only where the DNA matches it firmly. Size tells how often a clone was seen (once, few, many) or the class of an expanded clone, and some rows leave it out.

CDR3nt,CDR3aa,abundance,j_gene,v_gene,d_gene
TGTGCCAGCAGTACCCGGACTAGCGGCAATGAGCAGTTCTTC,CASSTRTSGNEQFF,.,TRBJ2-1,TRBV2,TRBD2
TGTGCCAGTAGTATTCTGCCTGGGTCGAACACTGAAGCTTTCTTT,CASSILPGSNTEAFF,.,TRBJ1-1,TRBV19,.
TGTGCCAGTAGTATACCGGGTCCTGAAGGCTACACCTTC,CASSIPGPEGYTF,.,TRBJ1-2,TRBV19,.
TGTGCCAGCAGTTACTACATGGGCGAAAAACTGTTTTTT,CASSYYMGEKLFF,few,TRBJ1-4,TRBV6-5,.
TGTGCCAGCAGTTCAGCCGAACTAGATTACGAGCAGTACTTC,CASSSAELDYEQYF,.,TRBJ2-7,TRBV27,.
TGTGCCAGCAGCCCGGCGGGAGGGGGGTACATTCAGTACTTC,CASSPAGGGYIQYF,few,TRBJ2-4,TRBV28,TRBD2
TGTGCCAGCAATCCGGCCCTAGGGAATCAGCCCCAGCATTTT,CASNPALGNQPQHF,few,TRBJ1-5,TRBV12-3/TRBV12-4,.
TGTGCCAGCAGTTACATACTTGACAGGGCAGGCAATCAGCCCCAGCATTTT,CASSYILDRAGNQPQHF,.,TRBJ1-5,TRBV6-6,TRBD1
TGTGCCAGCAGCCACCGCATAACCGAGGACAGGGGGTCGCTTGGCACTGAAGCTTTCTTT,CASSHRITEDRGSLGTEAFF,.,TRBJ1-1,TRBV9,TRBD1
TGTGCCAGTAGTATAGTTGGCGGGGGCTACAATGAGCAGTTCTTC,CASSIVGGGYNEQFF,few,TRBJ2-1,TRBV19,TRBD2
TGTGCCAGCAGCTCATCCCTTAGCGGGTCCTACAATGAGCAGTTCTTC,CASSSSLSGSYNEQFF,.,TRBJ2-1,TRBV7-9,TRBD2
TGTGCCACCAGCGACTACAATGAGCAGTTCTTC,CATSDYNEQFF,.,TRBJ2-1,TRBV24-1,.
TGCAGCCTCCCGGGACGGGGCACTGAAGCTTTCTTT,CSLPGRGTEAFF,.,TRBJ1-1,TRBV20-1,.
TGTGCCAGCAGCAGGACAGGGGGGAGCACAGATACGCAGTATTTT,CASSRTGGSTDTQYF,many,TRBJ2-3,TRBV7-6,TRBD1
TGTGCCAGCAGTTATACCGGACTCACAGATACGCAGTATTTT,CASSYTGLTDTQYF,.,TRBJ2-3,TRBV12-3/TRBV12-4,.
TGTGCCAGCAGCTCGCGGGGGGAGATTGAAAAACTGTTTTTT,CASSSRGEIEKLFF,.,TRBJ1-4,TRBV7-6,.
TGTGCCAGCAGTTTTCGGGGATCTCATGAGCAGTTCTTC,CASSFRGSHEQFF,few,TRBJ2-1,TRBV28,.
TGTGCCAGCAGCTTCTTAGCGGGGGGGGCCGGGAAGGAGACCCAGTACTTC,CASSFLAGGAGKETQYF,.,TRBJ2-5,TRBV7-6,TRBD2
TGTGCCAGCAGTTCACCTTTAGTAGGCGGAGAGACCCAGTACTTC,CASSSPLVGGETQYF,many,TRBJ2-5,TRBV27,.
TGTGCCAGCAGCTTATCCGGGACAGCCAACTACAATGAGCAGTTCTTC,CASSLSGTANYNEQFF,once,TRBJ2-1,TRBV7-9,TRBD1
TGTGCCAGCAGTGCGGACAGGCCTCCTAAATATTCACCCCTCCACTTT,CASSADRPPKYSPLHF,.,TRBJ1-6,TRBV6-6,TRBD1
TGTGCCAGCAGTCCGGACGATCTCGGCTTAGCCAAAAACATTCAGTACTTC,CASSPDDLGLAKNIQYF,few,TRBJ2-4,TRBV28,.
TGTGCCAGCAGTCAGACTAGCGGGGGCTATTCGGGAGAGACCCAGTACTTC,CASSQTSGGYSGETQYF,.,TRBJ2-5,TRBV6-1,TRBD2
TGTGCCAGCAGCTTAAGGGACAGGGTAAAGGGGAACACTGAAGCTTTCTTT,CASSLRDRVKGNTEAFF,.,TRBJ1-1,TRBV13,TRBD1
TGTGCCAGCAGCTTACGGAGGGTGGGTACTGAAGCTTTCTTT,CASSLRRVGTEAFF,few,TRBJ1-1,TRBV7-9,.
TGTGCCAGCAGCCGGGTAGGGCTCGGGATTCAGCCCCAGCATTTT,CASSRVGLGIQPQHF,.,TRBJ1-5,TRBV7-9,.
TGTGCCAGCAGCTTAAGGAGCGACTACAATGAGCAGTTCTTT,CASSLRSDYNEQFF,.,TRBJ2-1,TRBV7-6,.
TGTGCCAGCAGTGATACGGACAGTGGCTACACCTTC,CASSDTDSGYTF,many,TRBJ1-2,TRBV25-1,.
TGTGCCAGCAACGGGGGACTAAGGGCTTTCTTT,CASNGGLRAFF,.,TRBJ1-1,TRBV2,.
TGTGCCAGCAGTGAAGCGTGGCTGCCCTCCTACAATGAGCAGTTCTTC,CASSEAWLPSYNEQFF,few,TRBJ2-1,TRBV6-1,.
TGTGCCAGCAGTGAAGGACAGGGGAGGATCAACACTGAAGCTTTCTTT,CASSEGQGRINTEAFF,.,TRBJ1-1,TRBV6-1,TRBD1
TGTGCCAGCAGATCCCCCTACGAGCAGTACTTC,CASRSPYEQYF,.,TRBJ2-7,TRBV6-6,.
TGTGCCAGCACCGAACCCACAGGGGAAGGCACAGATACGCAGTATTTT,CASTEPTGEGTDTQYF,many,TRBJ2-3,TRBV6-1,TRBD1
TGTGCCAGCAGCTTAATCGGCAGGGCCTACACCTTC,CASSLIGRAYTF,many,TRBJ1-2,TRBV7-9,.
TGTGCCAGCAGTGGAGCAAACACAGATACGCAGTATTTT,CASSGANTDTQYF,.,TRBJ2-3,TRBV27,.
TGTGCCAGCAGGAGGGGTAGGGCGGGGGGGCCGTACAATGAGCAGTTCTTC,CASRRGRAGGPYNEQFF,.,TRBJ2-1,TRBV6-5,TRBD2
TGTGCCATCAGTGAGAGACTAGCCGCCTCCACAGATACGCAGTATTTT,CAISERLAASTDTQYF,few,TRBJ2-3,TRBV10-3,TRBD2
TGCAGCGTTGATAGCGCGTACACTGAAGCTTTCTTT,CSVDSAYTEAFF,.,TRBJ1-1,TRBV29-1,.
TGTGCCAGCAGCCCGGGACTAGCGGGGCCCCGGTGGAATGAGCAGTTCTTC,CASSPGLAGPRWNEQFF,few,TRBJ2-1,TRBV6-1,TRBD2
TGTGCCAGCAGCTTACGCCAGACTAGCGGGGTCCGAGATACGCAGTATTTT,CASSLRQTSGVRDTQYF,few,TRBJ2-3,TRBV11-3,TRBD2
TGTGCCAGCAGTTTTTGGGCAGGGGATAACTATGGCTACACCTTC,CASSFWAGDNYGYTF,many,TRBJ1-2,TRBV12-3/TRBV12-4,.
TGTGCCACCAGTGATTTTAGTGGAGACAATGAGCAGTTCTTC,CATSDFSGDNEQFF,.,TRBJ2-1,TRBV24-1,.
TGTGCCAGCGATACAGGGGCTGAAGCTTTCTTT,CASDTGAEAFF,.,TRBJ1-1,TRBV5-4,TRBD1